This TCR beta chain is from a study of T cells in Graves' hyperthyroidism and ophthalmopathy. The table lists this clonotype with many counts. RNA transcripts served as the template for amplifying TCR beta CDR3 regions. The HTBI primer set drove a first-round RT-PCR of the TCR CDR3. TCRdb called the multiplex PCR reads again in MiXCR, with one record for every CDR3 protein. Among about 200,000 distinct CDR3 sequences, 15% to 20% were seen once, and the ten largest hold roughly 50%. The source is a man in his forties or fifties with Graves' hyperthyroidism. Sequencing was performed on blood.

The CDR3 loop reads CASSQDRGNYGYTF. The CDR3 DNA is TGCGCCAGCAGCCAAGACAGGGGTAACTATGGCTACACCTTC. The chain recombines TRBV5-1 with TRBJ1-2, with TRBD1 identical over 8 bases. The CDR3 extends over 14 amino acids. Per the germline V gene, CDR1 is SGHRS and CDR2 is YFSETQ. Germline trimming cut 4 bases from V and 1 base from J; bases unmatched to any gene: 3.